This record concerns one T cell receptor beta chain sequence. The data derive from a study of tumor T cells in aggressive B-cell lymphoma. The germline V gene has CDR1 SEHNR and CDR2 FQNEAQ (reference sequence). V was shortened by 0 bases and J by 8 bases, with 13 bases between the two germline ends. This CDR3 comprises 14 residues. Clones were read by immunoSEQ multiplex PCR, and TCRdb kept only the in-frame ones, dropping some. The sample has under 3,500 clones, roughly 93% seen once; the top ten hold around 7%. This receptor was obtained from an adult with diffuse large B cell lymphoma. The rearrangement joins TRBV7-9 to TRBJ1-1, with D tentatively TRBD1 (5 bases). Material for sequencing was tumor tissue. The CDR3: CASSLAGGLREAFF. The CDR3 nucleotides read TGTGCCAGCAGCTTAGCGGGGGGACTGAGGGAAGCTTTCTTT. Looking up the rest from reference TRBV7-9 and TRBJ1-1 gives the full variable domain: DTGVSQNPRHKITKRGQNVTFRCDPISEHNRLYWYRQTLGQGPEFLTYFQNEAQLEKSRLLSDRFSAERPKGSFSTLEIQRTEQGDSAMYLCASSLAGGLREAFFGQGTRLTVV.